The 12 T cell receptor beta chains below all came from one sample that was sequenced in a study of CD8 T cells in Susac syndrome (dated by TCRdb to the late 2010s). The method behind the library was the immunoSEQ multiplex PCR assay. RNA was extracted with the RNeasy kit and 0.5 to 1 ug was reverse transcribed using random hexamers. TCRdb reanalyzed the raw reads on its own, using fastp at Q25 for trimming and MiXCR for clone calling, and kept in-frame beta chains. For every CDR3 protein sequence, its rows merge into one entry that carries the most common genes and DNA. This sample holds tens of thousands of distinct CDR3 sequences; approximately 96% were observed only once. Of the sample, approximately 0.42% is held by the ten largest clones. Sequenced input: CD8+ T cells from PBMCs. The source of these receptors is a human donor with Susac syndrome.

The V and J genes are TRBV7-2 and TRBJ2-7; possible D gene TRBD1, 6 bases. Trimming removed 5 bases from V and 3 bases from J, with 8 bases in between. The CDR3 loop spans 12 amino acids. The germline V gene has CDR1 SGHTA and CDR2 FQGNSA. The CDR3, as DNA: TGTGCCAGCAGCATACAGGGCTACGAGCAGTACTTC. Residues: CASSIQGYEQYF.

The rearrangement joins TRBV29-1 to TRBJ1-2; no firm D call. The ends were cut back, 0 bases at V and 8 bases at J, with 16 bases in the middle. Germline loops: CDR1 SQVTM, CDR2 ANQGSEA. The CDR3 is made up of 14 amino acids. The CDR3, as DNA: TGCAGCGTTGAAGACCGGTCGACACCGGAGGGCTACACCTTC. Its translation is CSVEDRSTPEGYTF.

The rearrangement links TRBV7-9 to TRBJ2-1, with a tentative D call TRBD2 (5 bases). This CDR3 has 15 residues. V shed 6 bases and J shed 0 bases, with 12 bases lying between them. Germline-derived CDR1 and CDR2 are SEHNR and FQNEAQ (reference sequence). The CDR3 protein is CASSYSESSYNEQFF. CDR3 coding DNA: TGTGCCAGCAGTTATAGCGAAAGCTCCTACAATGAGCAGTTCTTC. Variable domain in full (rest from reference TRBV7-9 and TRBJ2-1): DTGVSQNPRHKITKRGQNVTFRCDPISEHNRLYWYRQTLGQGPEFLTYFQNEAQLEKSRLLSDRFSAERPKGSFSTLEIQRTEQGDSAMYLCASSYSESSYNEQFFGPGTRLTVL.

The chain joins TRBV13 to TRBJ2-7; D may be TRBD2 (5 bases). Germline V gives CDR1 PRHDT, CDR2 FYEKMQ (reference sequence). Trimming cost V 5 bases and J 12 bases, with 17 bases left between them. The CDR3 sequence is 12 residues long. The CDR3 loop is CASSARHDLAYF. The CDR3 DNA sequence: TGTGCCAGCAGCGCAAGGCACGACCTAGCGTACTTC.

The chain uses TRBV20-1 and TRBJ2-5, with D tentatively TRBD1 (5 bases). V lost 4 bases to trimming and J lost 5 bases, with 17 bases between them. Germline V gene data show CDR1 as DFQATT and CDR2 as SNEGSKA (reference sequence). The CDR3 has 14 amino acids. CDR3 in amino acids: CSATHTGRAETQYF. The CDR3 bases are TGCAGTGCTACACATACAGGCCGCGCCGAGACCCAGTACTTC.

The V gene is TRBV7-2, the J gene TRBJ2-7; D is perhaps TRBD2 (6 bases). The CDR3 spans 16 residues. Germline CDR1 reads SGHTA; CDR2 reads FQGNSA. Trimming cost V 4 bases and J 2 bases, with 18 bases left between them. CDR3 sequence reads: CASSSPIGDFTYEQYF. CDR3 DNA sequence: TGTGCCAGCAGCTCGCCGATAGGGGACTTCACCTACGAGCAGTACTTC.

The J gene is TRBJ2-2, the V gene TRBV11-1, with unresolved D. With 2 bases removed from V and 9 bases from J, the gap between germline ends came to 7 bases. The length of the CDR3 is 12 residues. Germline V lookup: CDR1 SGHAT, CDR2 FQDESV (reference sequence). The CDR3 loop reads CASSLNSWELFF. In nucleotides, the CDR3 is TGTGCCAGCAGCTTAAACAGCTGGGAGCTGTTTTTT. Full variable domain (remainder filled in from reference TRBV11-1 and TRBJ2-2): EAEVAQSPRYKITEKSQAVAFWCDPISGHATLYWYRQILGQGPELLVQFQDESVVDDSQLPKDRFSAERLKGVDSTLKIQPAELGDSAMYLCASSLNSWELFFGEGSRLTVL.

The V call is TRBV27, the J call TRBJ2-7, with 8 nucleotides matching TRBD1. The trim removed 2 bases at V and 6 bases at J, leaving 6 bases unmatched. This CDR3 has 14 amino acids. CDR1 and CDR2 from the germline V gene are MNHEY and SMNVEV (reference sequence). CDR3 sequence reads: CASSLGGTGREQYF. CDR3 bases: TGTGCCAGCAGTTTAGGAGGGACAGGACGCGAGCAGTACTTC.

The genes are TRBV5-4 and TRBJ2-7; D perhaps matches TRBD2 (5 bases). Looked up from germline, CDR1 is SGHNT and CDR2 is YYREEE (reference sequence). The CDR3 is 15 amino acids. V was shortened by 2 bases and J by 1 base, with 13 bases between the two germline ends. CDR3 sequence reads: CASSLDRDPSYEQYF. CDR3 bases: TGTGCCAGCAGCTTAGATCGGGATCCTTCCTACGAGCAGTACTTC.

The V gene is TRBV7-9, the J gene TRBJ2-3, with D possibly being TRBD2 (5 bases). The CDR3 extends over 16 amino acids. Germline V lookup: CDR1 SEHNR, CDR2 FQNEAQ (reference sequence). The V end lost 5 bases, the J end lost 5 bases, and 20 bases lay between the germline ends. In DNA, the CDR3 is TGTGCCAGCAGCCCTATCGGACTGACATCTTTAGATACGCAGTATTTT. Its protein is CASSPIGLTSLDTQYF.

This chain connects TRBV27 to TRBJ2-7; D not certain. V was cut by 5 bases and J by 9 bases, with 14 bases left in between. CDR1 is MNHEY and CDR2 is SMNVEV in the germline V gene (reference sequence). The CDR3 has 12 amino acids. The CDR3 DNA reads TGTGCCAGCAGTGACAATCCCCCGTGGCAGTACTTC. Amino acid sequence: CASSDNPPWQYF.

This clonotype came up once. The gene calls are TRBV20-1 and TRBJ2-2; D may match TRBD1 or TRBD2 (5 bases each). Germline V gene sequence: CDR1 DFQATT, CDR2 SNEGSKA (reference sequence). The CDR3 is made up of 14 amino acids. V was pared by 6 bases and J by 4 bases, with 15 bases between. This CDR3 reads CSAPFGGSTGELFF. Here the CDR3 DNA reads TGCAGTGCACCATTTGGGGGATCCACCGGGGAGCTGTTTTTT.